What follows describes a single TCR beta chain. Its specificity is not known. No patient had received any treatment before thyroid surgery. Per the original data handling: It was from CDR3 differences across clinicopathological groups that a distant-metastasis classifier for papillary thyroid cancer was built. TCRdb redid the clone calls on the PCR reads using MiXCR. The V and J calls, along with clone size, are taken from TCRdb and not from the paper's own processing. In the table there are around 20,000 clones, roughly a quarter of which are singletons. The sample is drawn from a study of metastatic and nonmetastatic thyroid tumors. Study details: The comparison covered peripheral blood and tumor or nodule tissue in malignant and benign thyroid patients. Study-level findings and limits: As reported, TCR beta diversity in blood and tumor was significantly higher in malignant thyroid tumors than in benign nodules.

CDR1 is SGHRS and CDR2 is YFSETQ in the germline V gene. The CDR3 is 16 residues long. Trimming took 0 bases from V and 5 from J; bases not matched to a gene: 6. Sequenced material: tumor tissue. The chain joins TRBV5-1 to TRBJ2-1; 9 bases agree with TRBD2. The receptor was isolated from a female donor with papillary thyroid cancer or a benign thyroid nodule (not recorded which). Some clones in this sample may be carry-over from other donors' samples. The CDR3, as DNA: TGCGCCAGCAGCTTGGATAGCGGGAGTAGCGACAATGAGCAGTTCTTC. This encodes CASSLDSGSSDNEQFF.